Listed here are 2 T cell receptor beta chains from one sample, sequenced in a study of vaccination effects on CD4 cells after COVID-19 (dated by TCRdb to between 2021 and 2024). Their recognized antigens are unknown. Libraries came from the immunoSEQ multiplex PCR assay. This is the immuneACCESS table as TCRdb keeps it, with only in-frame sequences that have V and J called. A part of the clones is gone; compared with another copy, unresolved V genes explain less than half, and the rest is unexplained. Within this sample are 43,000 or so clones, with less than 85% of them counted one time only. Together, the top ten hold 5.5% to 8% of the sample. After around eleven days of culture, CD4+ T cells were isolated with the EasySep CD4+ T cell isolation kit. Each participant got two doses of an mRNA SARS-CoV-2 vaccine, either BNT162b2 or mRNA-1273. Sequenced material: CD4+ T cells from PBMCs cultured without peptide, taken after COVID-19 vaccination. These TCRs come from a human donor who received a COVID-19 vaccine.

This chain connects TRBV5-1 to TRBJ2-5; TRBD1 is a possible D gene (5 bases). Per the germline V gene, CDR1 is SGHRS and CDR2 is YFSETQ. V lost 0 bases, J lost 0 bases, and 9 bases lay in between. The CDR3 is 15 amino acids. The CDR3 DNA follows: TGCGCCAGCAGCTTGGTAGCCAGGGACCAAGAGACCCAGTACTTC. Residues: CASSLVARDQETQYF. Together with reference TRBV5-1 and TRBJ2-5, the CDR3 gives the full variable domain: KAGVTQTPRYLIKTRGQQVTLSCSPISGHRSVSWYQQTPGQGLQFLFEYFSETQRNKGNFPGRFSGRQFSNSRSEMNVSTLELGDSALYLCASSLVARDQETQYFGPGTRLLVL.

The sample holds many counts of this clone. This chain connects TRBV11-1 to TRBJ1-1, with D unclear. Germline CDR1 reads SGHAT; CDR2 reads FQDESV (reference sequence). V was clipped by 3 bases and J by 3 bases, with 8 bases between them. CDR3 length: 13 amino acids. CDR3 sequence: CASSFKGDTEAFF. The CDR3 region has the DNA TGTGCCAGCAGCTTCAAGGGCGACACTGAAGCTTTCTTT.